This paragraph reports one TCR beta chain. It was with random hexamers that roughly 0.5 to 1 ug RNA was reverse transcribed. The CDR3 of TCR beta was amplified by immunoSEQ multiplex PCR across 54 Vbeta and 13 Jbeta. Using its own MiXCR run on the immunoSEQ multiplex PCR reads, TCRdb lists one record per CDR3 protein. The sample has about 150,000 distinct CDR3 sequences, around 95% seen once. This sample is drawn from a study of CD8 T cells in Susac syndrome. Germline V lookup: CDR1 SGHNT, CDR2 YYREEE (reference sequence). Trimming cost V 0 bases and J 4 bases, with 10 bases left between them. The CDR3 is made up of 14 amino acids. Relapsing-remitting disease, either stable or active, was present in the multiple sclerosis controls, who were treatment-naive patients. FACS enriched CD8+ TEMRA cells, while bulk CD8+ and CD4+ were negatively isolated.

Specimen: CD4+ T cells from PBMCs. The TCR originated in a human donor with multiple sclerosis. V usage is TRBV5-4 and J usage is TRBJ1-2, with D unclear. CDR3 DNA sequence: TGTGCCAGCAGCTTGGGCAGCTTGGGCTATGGCTACACCTTC. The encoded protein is CASSLGSLGYGYTF.